The 14 T cell receptor beta chains reported below all come from one sample, sequenced in a study of CD8+ T cells in alopecia areata. Treatment specified: oral pan-JAK inhibitor, 5-10 mg twice daily. Isolated RNA was reverse transcribed into cDNA used as the sequencing template. Sequenced by immunoSEQ multiplex PCR; TCRdb stores in-frame clones only, minus some. The sample consists of roughly 210,000 clones, 40% to 45% of them appearing once. The sample in question was CD4+ T cells sorted from blood, obtained around week 37, from a patient treated with tofacitinib. All receptors come from a human donor with alopecia areata.

This clone was observed a handful of times. Additional DNA sequences in this sample encode the identical CDR3. The V call is TRBV29-1, the J call TRBJ1-2; the D is unclear. There are 11 residues in the CDR3. CDR1 and CDR2 (germline): SQVTM, ANQGSEA. V gave up 7 bases and J gave up 0 bases, with 6 bases separating them. The chain's CDR3 is CSGQSNYGYTF. In nucleotides, the CDR3 is TGCAGCGGTCAGTCTAACTATGGCTACACCTTC.

With regard to this clone: Other DNA sequences in the same sample also yield this CDR3. The rearrangement uses TRBV18 and TRBJ2-7; D unresolved. The V end lost 3 bases, the J end lost 3 bases, and 3 bases lay between the germline ends. Germline V gene data show CDR1 as KGHSH and CDR2 as LQKENI. The CDR3 is 11 residues long. CDR3 DNA: TGTGCCAGCTCACCTGACTACGAGCAGTACTTC. Amino acid sequence: CASSPDYEQYF.

This clone showed up just a few times. The CDR3 sequence: CASSYPGSVGYTF. For the CDR3, the DNA is TGTGCCAGCAGTTACCCAGGGTCGGTGGGCTACACCTTC. The chain recombines TRBV6-6 with TRBJ1-2, with a weak D call TRBD1 (5 bases). There are 13 residues in the CDR3. CDR1 MNHNY and CDR2 SVGAGI come from the germline V gene (reference sequence). V lost 2 bases to trimming and J lost 8 bases, with 12 bases between them.

This clone was detected only a few times. The rearrangement uses TRBV11-2 and TRBJ2-5; 9 bases match TRBD2. The germline gives CDR1 SGHAT, CDR2 FQNNGV. This CDR3 region has 16 residues. V shed 1 base and J 4 bases; nucleotides not matched to a gene: 7. CDR3 sequence: CASSLGNSGSIETQYF. CDR3 in DNA: TGTGCCAGCAGCTTAGGAAATAGCGGGAGTATAGAGACCCAGTACTTC.

The rearrangement links TRBV7-2 to TRBJ1-5; TRBD1 agrees at 12 bases. The CDR3 extends over 18 amino acids. The germline gives CDR1 SGHTA, CDR2 FQGNSA. With 5 bases clipped from V and 5 bases from J, the junction kept 13 bases outside the gene matches. The DNA of the CDR3 is TGTGCCAGCAGCCCAGGACCCGGGACAGGGGGCATCCATCAGCCCCAGCATTTT. Protein product: CASSPGPGTGGIHQPQHF.

The chain is built from TRBV2 and TRBJ1-2, with D possibly matching TRBD1 (6 bases). Germline lookup yields CDR1 SNHLY and CDR2 FYNNEI. The CDR3 has 15 amino acids. V was cut by 6 bases and J by 0 bases, with 14 bases left in between. In DNA, the CDR3 is TGTGCCAGCAGCATACTCAGGACAGCTAACTATGGCTACACCTTC. Translating gives CASSILRTANYGYTF.

A few counts support this clone. The J gene is TRBJ1-5, the V gene TRBV6-1; D possibly corresponds to TRBD1 (6 bases). Trimming took 4 bases from V and 3 from J, leaving 16 bases between them. The CDR3 has 16 amino acids. Germline lookup yields CDR1 MNHNS and CDR2 SASEGT. The CDR3 DNA sequence: TGTGCCAGCAGTGGGGGACAACCGGGCCCCAATCAGCCCCAGCATTTT. Translating it yields CASSGGQPGPNQPQHF.

The rearrangement links TRBV11-2 to TRBJ1-5; no clear D gene. Trimming pared 6 bases from V and 9 bases from J, leaving 12 bases between. Germline CDR1 is SGHAT and CDR2 is FQNNGV. The CDR3 is made up of 12 amino acids. In nucleotides, the CDR3 is TGTGCCAGCAGGCCTATAGCGGGGCCCCAGCATTTT. Protein: CASRPIAGPQHF.

This clone was counted only a few times. The chain has TRBV25-1 and TRBJ2-2, with no clear D. This CDR3 is built from 12 residues. Germline V gene data show CDR1 as MGHDK and CDR2 as SYGVNS. Trimming left V 0 bases short and J 6 bases short, with 2 bases between. In DNA, the CDR3 is TGTGCCAGCAGTGAATATGCCGGGGAGCTGTTTTTT. Amino acids: CASSEYAGELFF.

This rearrangement joins TRBV4-1 to TRBJ2-5, with a tentative D call TRBD1 (5 bases). Germline lookup yields CDR1 MGHRA and CDR2 YSYEKL. V lost 1 base and J lost 3, with 12 bases in between. The length of the CDR3 is 15 residues. The CDR3 loop reads CASSQGQGREETQYF. The CDR3 bases are TGCGCCAGCAGCCAAGGGCAGGGCAGGGAAGAGACCCAGTACTTC.

The CDR3 is CAWSVHRDQPQHF. CDR3 DNA sequence: TGTGCCTGGAGTGTACACAGGGATCAGCCCCAGCATTTT. The chain employs TRBV30 and TRBJ1-5; the D gene is possibly TRBD1 (6 bases). Per the germline V gene, CDR1 is GTSNPN and CDR2 is SVGIG (reference sequence). V lost 0 bases to trimming and J lost 5 bases, with 8 bases between them. This CDR3 is built from 13 residues.

This chain uses TRBV29-1 with TRBJ2-7, with 7 positions matching TRBD2. The CDR3 totals 14 residues. From germline, CDR1 is SQVTM and CDR2 ANQGSEA. The V segment lost 4 bases and the J segment 0 bases; nucleotides outside the gene matches: 6. This CDR3 is CSVVASGISYEQYF. The CDR3 region has the DNA TGCAGCGTTGTCGCTAGCGGCATCTCCTACGAGCAGTACTTC.

There are a few counts of this clone. The CDR3 DNA follows: TGTGCCAGCAGCGTAGGGGGACAGGGGGCTATATACGAGCAGTACTTC. Translated, it gives CASSVGGQGAIYEQYF. This rearrangement joins TRBV9 to TRBJ2-7; 12 bases fit TRBD1. Looked up from germline, CDR1 is SGDLS and CDR2 is YYNGEE. The V and J ends lost 0 bases and 4 bases, in that order; junction bases with no gene match: 5. The CDR3 has 16 amino acids.

Only a few counts were recorded for this clone. The chain combines TRBV28 with TRBJ1-5, with 7 bases matching TRBD1. The germline gives CDR1 MDHEN, CDR2 SYDVKM. The CDR3 covers 17 residues. V shed 8 bases, J shed 2 bases, and the junction held 15 bases outside the gene matches. The CDR3 nucleotides are TGTGCCAGCCGGCTCCGTGGCCAAACAGGGGGCAATCAGCCCCAGCATTTT. Amino acids: CASRLRGQTGGNQPQHF.